The clone carrying this T cell receptor (beta chain) was seen only once. PCR primers comprised 60 Vbeta and 13 Jbeta primers. Repertoires were generated with immunoSEQ multiplex PCR, while TCRdb's copy carries only in-frame clones and drops some. The sample shows around 150,000 clones, around 80% of them seen only once. The CDR3 has 16 amino acids. V was trimmed by 3 bases and J by 0 bases, leaving 14 bases between them. The germline V gene encodes CDR1 LNHNV and CDR2 YYDKDF (reference sequence). These data originate in a study of cytomegalovirus exposure and HLA in healthy donors. The source is a woman aged 25 to 45 in good health and CMV-seropositive. Sequencing used PBMCs. The chain recombines TRBV15 with TRBJ1-1; unclear D gene. CDR3 nucleotide sequence: TGTGCCACCAGCAGTAGTCAGGCTCGCCTGAACACTGAAGCTTTCTTT. Amino acids: CATSSSQARLNTEAFF. The variable domain in full, completed from reference TRBV15 and TRBJ1-1, reads DAMVIQNPRYQVTQFGKPVTLSCSQTLNHNVMYWYQQKSSQAPKLLFHYYDKDFNNEADTPDNFQSRRPNTSFCFLDIRSPGLGDTAMYLCATSSSQARLNTEAFFGQGTRLTVV.